Detailed here is one T cell receptor (beta chain). Here immunoSEQ multiplex PCR was the method, and the copy in TCRdb shows in-frame clones only, minus some. The profile shows around 170,000 clones, about 80% of them singletons. These data are taken from a study of blood T cell repertoires in COVID-19. Background on the study: The cDNA or gDNA used as material had been derived from T cells, B-cell-depleted T cells, or PBMCs.

The sample was peripheral blood. The source is a human donor in a cohort sampled during active COVID-19.

CDR3 DNA sequence: TGTGCCAGCAGCCCGGGGGACAGGGGCACAGATACGCAGTATTTT. Its translation: CASSPGDRGTDTQYF. The chain is built from TRBV7-9 and TRBJ2-3, with 9 nucleotides matching TRBD1. Germline-derived CDR1 and CDR2 are SEHNR and FQNEAQ (reference sequence). The CDR3 consists of 15 residues. Trimming took 5 bases from V and 1 from J; bases not matched to a gene: 4. Looking up the rest from reference TRBV7-9 and TRBJ2-3 gives the full variable domain: DTGVSQNPRHKITKRGQNVTFRCDPISEHNRLYWYRQTLGQGPEFLTYFQNEAQLEKSRLLSDRFSAERPKGSFSTLEIQRTEQGDSAMYLCASSPGDRGTDTQYFGPGTRLTVL.